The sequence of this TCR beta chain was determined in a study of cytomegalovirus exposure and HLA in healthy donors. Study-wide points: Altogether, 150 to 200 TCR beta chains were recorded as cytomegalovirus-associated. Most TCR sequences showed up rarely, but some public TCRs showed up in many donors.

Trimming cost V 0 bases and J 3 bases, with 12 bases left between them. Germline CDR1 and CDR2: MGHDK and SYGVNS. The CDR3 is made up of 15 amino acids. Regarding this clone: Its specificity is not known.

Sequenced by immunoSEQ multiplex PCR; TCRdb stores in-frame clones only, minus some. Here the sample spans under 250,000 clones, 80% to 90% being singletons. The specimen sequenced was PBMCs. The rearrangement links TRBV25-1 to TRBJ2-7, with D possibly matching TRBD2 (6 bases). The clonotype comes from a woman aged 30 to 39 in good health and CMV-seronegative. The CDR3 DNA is TGTGCCAGCAGTGAATATCGGGGGACGAACTACGAGCAGTACTTC. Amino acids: CASSEYRGTNYEQYF.